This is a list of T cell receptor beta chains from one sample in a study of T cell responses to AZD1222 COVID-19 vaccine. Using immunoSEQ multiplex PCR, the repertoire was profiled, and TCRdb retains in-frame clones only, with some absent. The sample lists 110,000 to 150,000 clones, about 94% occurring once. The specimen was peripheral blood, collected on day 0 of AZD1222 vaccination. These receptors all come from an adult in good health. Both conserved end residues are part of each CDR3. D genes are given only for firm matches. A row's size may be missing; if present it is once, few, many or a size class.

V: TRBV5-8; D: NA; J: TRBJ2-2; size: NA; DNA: TGTGCCAGCAGCTTGCTAGCGTTATTCGCGAACACCGGGGAGCTGTTTTTT; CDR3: CASSLLALFANTGELFF
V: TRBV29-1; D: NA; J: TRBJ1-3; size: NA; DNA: TGCAGCGTTGGGCAGGCGGGTGGAAACACCATATATTTT; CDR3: CSVGQAGGNTIYF
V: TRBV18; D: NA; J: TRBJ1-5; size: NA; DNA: TGTGCCAGCTCCGACAGGTCTGGGAATCAGCCCCAGCATTTT; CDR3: CASSDRSGNQPQHF
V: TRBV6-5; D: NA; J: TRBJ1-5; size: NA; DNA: TGTGCCAGCAGTTATCAGGGGCTTGATTCCAATCAGCCCCAGCATTTT; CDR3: CASSYQGLDSNQPQHF
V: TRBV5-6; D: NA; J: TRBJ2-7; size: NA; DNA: TGTGCCAGCAGCTTGGCGTACGGTTACGAGCAGTACTTC; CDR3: CASSLAYGYEQYF
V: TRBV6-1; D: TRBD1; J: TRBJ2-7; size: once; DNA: TGTGCCAGCAGTGAATTAGGGACAGGGGGCATCGAGCAGTACTTC; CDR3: CASSELGTGGIEQYF
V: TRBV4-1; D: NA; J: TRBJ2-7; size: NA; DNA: TGCGCCAGCAGCCTCCTCGAGAGTAAGAACGAGCAGTACTTC; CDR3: CASSLLESKNEQYF
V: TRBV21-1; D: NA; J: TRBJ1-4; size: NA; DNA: TGTGCCAGGATGCTGGGGGAAACTAATGAAAAACTGTTTTTT; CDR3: CARMLGETNEKLFF
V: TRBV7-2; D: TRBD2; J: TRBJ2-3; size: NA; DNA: TGTGCCAGCAACTTCTCTAGCGGGAACGGCGATACGCAGTATTTT; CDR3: CASNFSSGNGDTQYF
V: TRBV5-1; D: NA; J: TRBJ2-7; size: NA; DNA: TGCGCCAGCAGCTTGGCCTTTGGGATAGACGGTATCTACGAGCAGTACTTC; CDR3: CASSLAFGIDGIYEQYF
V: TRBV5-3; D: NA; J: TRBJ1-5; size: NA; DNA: TGTGCCAGAAGCTCACAGGGAAGCAATCAGCCCCAGCATTTT; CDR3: CARSSQGSNQPQHF
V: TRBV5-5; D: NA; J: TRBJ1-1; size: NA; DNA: TGTGCCAGCAGCCACAGCGAGAACACTGAAGCTTTCTTT; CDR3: CASSHSENTEAFF
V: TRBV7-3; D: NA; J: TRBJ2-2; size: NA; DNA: TGTGCCAGCAGCTTAAGTGGGACGAACACCGGGGAGCTGTTTTTT; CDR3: CASSLSGTNTGELFF
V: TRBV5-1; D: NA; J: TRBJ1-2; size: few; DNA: TGCGCCAGCAGCTTACGGACGGGACCGAGCTCTGGCTACACCTTC; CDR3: CASSLRTGPSSGYTF
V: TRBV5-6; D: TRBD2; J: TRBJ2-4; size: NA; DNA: TGTGCCAGCAGCTACGGGACTAGCGGGAGAGGGTACATTCAGTACTTC; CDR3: CASSYGTSGRGYIQYF
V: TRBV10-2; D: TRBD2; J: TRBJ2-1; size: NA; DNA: TGCGCCAGCAGTTTGAGACTAGCGGGAGAAGGAGGTGAGCAGTTCTTC; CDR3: CASSLRLAGEGGEQFF
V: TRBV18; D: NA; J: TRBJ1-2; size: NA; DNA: TGTGCCAGCTCACCACAGGGACTGCATGGCTACACCTTC; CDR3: CASSPQGLHGYTF
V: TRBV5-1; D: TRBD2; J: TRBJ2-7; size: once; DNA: TGCGCCAGTTCAACTAGCGGGAGGGCCGACGGCGAGCAGTACTTC; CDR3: CASSTSGRADGEQYF
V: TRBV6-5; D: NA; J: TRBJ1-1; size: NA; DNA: TGTGCCAGCAGTTACTACCAGGGAGGGACTGAAGCTTTCTTT; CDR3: CASSYYQGGTEAFF
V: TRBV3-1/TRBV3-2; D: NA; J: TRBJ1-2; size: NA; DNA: TGTGCCAGCAGCCAAGCGACAGTAGGCGGCTACACCTTC; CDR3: CASSQATVGGYTF
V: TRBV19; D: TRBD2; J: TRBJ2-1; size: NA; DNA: TGTGCCAGTAGTCCCGGACTAGCGGGAAAGTCCTACAATGAGCAGTTCTTC; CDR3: CASSPGLAGKSYNEQFF
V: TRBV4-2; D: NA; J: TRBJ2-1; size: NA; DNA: TGTGCCAGCAGCCAAGATCCCCAGCGGGCTTACAATGAGCAGTTCTTC; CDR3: CASSQDPQRAYNEQFF
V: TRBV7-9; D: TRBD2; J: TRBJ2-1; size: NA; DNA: TGTGCCAGCAGCTTATCTAGCGGGTCTTACAATGAGCAGTTCTTC; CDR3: CASSLSSGSYNEQFF
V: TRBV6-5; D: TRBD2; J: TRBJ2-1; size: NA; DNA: TGTGCCAGCAGCCTACTAGCGGGAGAGAGTGAGCAGTTCTTC; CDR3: CASSLLAGESEQFF
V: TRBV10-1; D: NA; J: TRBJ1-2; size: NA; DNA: TGCGCCATTACTAGGACAGAGAACTATGGCTACACCTTC; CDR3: CAITRTENYGYTF
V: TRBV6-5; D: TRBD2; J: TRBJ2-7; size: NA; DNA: TGTGCCAGCAGGGGACTAGCGGGGGACTACGAGCAGTACTTC; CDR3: CASRGLAGDYEQYF
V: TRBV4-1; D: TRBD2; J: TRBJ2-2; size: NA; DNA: TGCGCCAGCAGCCAAATAGCGGGAGGACACACCGGGGAGCTGTTTTTT; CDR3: CASSQIAGGHTGELFF
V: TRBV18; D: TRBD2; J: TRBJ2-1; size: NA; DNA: TGTGCCAGCTCACCACGCGCGGGAGTTAACAATGAGCAGTTCTTC; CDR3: CASSPRAGVNNEQFF
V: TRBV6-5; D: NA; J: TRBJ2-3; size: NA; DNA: TGTGCCAGCAGGAATCCCCGGGCCGACACAGATACGCAGTATTTT; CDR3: CASRNPRADTDTQYF
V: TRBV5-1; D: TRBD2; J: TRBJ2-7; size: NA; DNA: TGCGCCAGCAGCTTGGTGGCGGGAGGATACGAGCAGTACTTC; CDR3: CASSLVAGGYEQYF
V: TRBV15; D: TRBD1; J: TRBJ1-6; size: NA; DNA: TGTGCCACCAGCAGGGCAGGGGGGCATTCACCCCTCCACTTT; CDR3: CATSRAGGHSPLHF
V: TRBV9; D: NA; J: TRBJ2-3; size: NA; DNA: TGTGCCAGCAGCGTAGCGCCTCAGGGCACAGATACGCAGTATTTT; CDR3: CASSVAPQGTDTQYF
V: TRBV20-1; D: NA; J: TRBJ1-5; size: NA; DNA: TGCAGTGCTAGTGGGGTGAATCAGCCCCAGCATTTT; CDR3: CSASGVNQPQHF
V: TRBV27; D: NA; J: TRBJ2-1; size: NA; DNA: TGTGCCAGCAGTTTAGGCCGGTACAATGAGCAGTTCTTC; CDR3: CASSLGRYNEQFF
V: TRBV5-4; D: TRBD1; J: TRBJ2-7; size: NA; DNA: TGTGCCAGCAGCTTGGGGGACAGGGAAGGTTACGAGCAGTACTTC; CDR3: CASSLGDREGYEQYF
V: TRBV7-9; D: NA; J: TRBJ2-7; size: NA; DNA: TGTGCCAGCAGCCCGCGGATCCACTACGAGCAGTACTTC; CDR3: CASSPRIHYEQYF
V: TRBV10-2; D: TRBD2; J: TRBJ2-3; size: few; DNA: TGCGCCAGCAGTGAGCTTCCGGGAGGAACAGATACGCAGTATTTT; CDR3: CASSELPGGTDTQYF
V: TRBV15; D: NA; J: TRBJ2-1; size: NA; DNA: TGTGCCACCAGCAGAGAACTAGACGGGGCTTACAATGAGCAGTTCTTC; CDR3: CATSRELDGAYNEQFF
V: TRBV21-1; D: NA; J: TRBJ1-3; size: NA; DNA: TGTGCCAGCAGCAAAGGGGGAGAGGAGGCGGGAAACACCATATATTTT; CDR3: CASSKGGEEAGNTIYF
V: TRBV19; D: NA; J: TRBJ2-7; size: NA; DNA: TGTGCCAGTAGTTCGAAGCAGGGTTACGAGCAGTACTTC; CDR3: CASSSKQGYEQYF
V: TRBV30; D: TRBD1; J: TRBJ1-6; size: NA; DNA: TGTGCCTGGGCCTCAGGGGGCGCCGATAATTCACCCCTCCACTTT; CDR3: CAWASGGADNSPLHF
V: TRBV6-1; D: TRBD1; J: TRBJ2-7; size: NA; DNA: TGTGCCAGCAGTGAGGGACAGGATCCCTACGAGCAGTACTTC; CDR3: CASSEGQDPYEQYF
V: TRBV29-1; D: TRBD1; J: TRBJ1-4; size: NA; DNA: TGCAGCGTTGAAGGGACAGGGGATGAAAAACTGTTTTTT; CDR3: CSVEGTGDEKLFF
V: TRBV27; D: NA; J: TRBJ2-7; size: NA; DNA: TGTGCCAGCAGTTTAACGTGGCGGTACGAGCAGTACTTC; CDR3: CASSLTWRYEQYF
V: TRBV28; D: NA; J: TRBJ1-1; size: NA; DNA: TGTGCCAGCAGTTCCCAGGGGAACACTGAAGCTTTCTTT; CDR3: CASSSQGNTEAFF
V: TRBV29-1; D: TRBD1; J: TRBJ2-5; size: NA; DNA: TGCAGCGTGTGGGACAGGGCGCGGGAGACCCAGTACTTC; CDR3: CSVWDRARETQYF
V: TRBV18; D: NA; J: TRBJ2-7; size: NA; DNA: TGTGCCAGCTCACTGTTAGCGATTGTGGATCAGTACTTC; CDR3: CASSLLAIVDQYF
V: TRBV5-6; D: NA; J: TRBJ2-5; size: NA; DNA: TGTGCCAGCAGCTTGGGTCTTAGCGAGGAGACCCAGTACTTC; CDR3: CASSLGLSEETQYF
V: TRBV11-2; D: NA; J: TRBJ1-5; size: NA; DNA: TGTGCCAGCAGCTTAGGGGGCGGTCAGCCCCAGCATTTT; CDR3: CASSLGGGQPQHF
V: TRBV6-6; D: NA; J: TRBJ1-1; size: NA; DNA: TGTGCCAGCAGCGAACCGGGACGCCAGAACACTGAAGCTTTCTTT; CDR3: CASSEPGRQNTEAFF
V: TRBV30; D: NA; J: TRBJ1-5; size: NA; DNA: TGTGCCTGGAGTAAGGCAGTAGGTCAGCCCCAGCATTTT; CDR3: CAWSKAVGQPQHF
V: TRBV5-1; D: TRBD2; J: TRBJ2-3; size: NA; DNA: TGCGCCAGCACCGTCCCCAGGGCCGGGGGGGCAGATACGCAGTATTTT; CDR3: CASTVPRAGGADTQYF
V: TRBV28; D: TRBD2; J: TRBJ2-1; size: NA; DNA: TGTGCCAGCGTTAAGCGGGGCAACAATGAGCAGTTCTTC; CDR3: CASVKRGNNEQFF
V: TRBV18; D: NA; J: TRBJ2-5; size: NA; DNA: TGTGCCAGCTCACCAGCAGGGTCGACGGGGGAGACCCAGTACTTC; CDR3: CASSPAGSTGETQYF
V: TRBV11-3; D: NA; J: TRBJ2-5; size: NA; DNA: TGTGCCAGCAGCCAGGGTCCCCAAGAGACCCAGTACTTC; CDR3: CASSQGPQETQYF
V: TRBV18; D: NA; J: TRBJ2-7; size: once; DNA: TGTGCCAGCTCACGGCTCCTACAGGGCTACGAGCAGTACTTC; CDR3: CASSRLLQGYEQYF
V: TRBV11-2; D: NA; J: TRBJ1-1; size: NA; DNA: TGTGCCAGCAGCTTAGTTGGGGGCCTGTACACTGAAGCTTTCTTT; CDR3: CASSLVGGLYTEAFF
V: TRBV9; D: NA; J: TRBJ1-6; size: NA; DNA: TGTGCCAGCAGCCCTGGACAATTCTTCTCCTATAATTCACCCCTCCACTTT; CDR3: CASSPGQFFSYNSPLHF
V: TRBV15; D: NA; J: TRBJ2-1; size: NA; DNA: TGTGCCACCAGCAGAGATCCGGGATTCTACAATGAGCAGTTCTTC; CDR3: CATSRDPGFYNEQFF
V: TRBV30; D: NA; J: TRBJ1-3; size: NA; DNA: TGTGCCTGGAGTACTATACGTACCTCAGGAAAATCTGGAAACACCATATATTTT; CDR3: CAWSTIRTSGKSGNTIYF